A selection of T cell receptor beta chains follows, all from one sample in a study of naive and memory T cell subsets. A single record per CDR3 protein comes from TCRdb applying MiXCR to the UMI-ligation and nested PCR reads. The table includes over 90,000 distinct CDR3 sequences, approximately 11% detected once. The specimen was naive CD4+ T cells from blood. The receptor source for this set is a human donor in good health. The CDR3 runs from the conserved cysteine through the conserved F or W. The D gene is left open where the match is weak. Expanded clones are given a class, and other clones once, few, many or no size at all.

TRBV7-9	.	TRBJ2-7	.	TGTGCCAGCAGCGACGTGGGGCGGAGCTCCTACGAGCAGTACTTC	CASSDVGRSSYEQYF
TRBV12-3/TRBV12-4	few	TRBJ1-5	.	TGTGCCAGCAATCAAAGGAGCAATCAGCCCCAGCATTTT	CASNQRSNQPQHF
TRBV12-3/TRBV12-4	.	TRBJ1-2	.	TGTGCCAGCAGTTTACGCTCTAACTATGGCTACACCTTC	CASSLRSNYGYTF
TRBV12-3/TRBV12-4	many	TRBJ1-1	TRBD1	TGTGCCAGCAGTCCTATGACAGGGGTGAACACTGAAGCTTTCTTT	CASSPMTGVNTEAFF
TRBV7-9	.	TRBJ2-7	.	TGTGCCAGCAGCTTAACGGGAGTCCACGAGCAGTACTTC	CASSLTGVHEQYF
TRBV5-4	few	TRBJ2-1	.	TGTGCCAGCAGCTTGGGCCTCCGGGATGAGCAGTTCTTC	CASSLGLRDEQFF
TRBV10-3	many	TRBJ2-5	.	TGTGCCATCAGTGAAGCGGGACAGTCGGGGACCCAGTACTTC	CAISEAGQSGTQYF
TRBV29-1	.	TRBJ1-3	.	TGCAGCGTTGAAGAGGGGAGGGGAAACACCATATATTTT	CSVEEGRGNTIYF
TRBV5-1	few	TRBJ2-7	.	TGCGCCAGCAGCTATGGCACGGCGGCGAAGCAGTACTTC	CASSYGTAAKQYF
TRBV6-5	.	TRBJ1-1	.	TGTGCCAGCAGTTCTGGGTTTTTTAGCACTGAAGCTTTCTTT	CASSSGFFSTEAFF
TRBV12-3/TRBV12-4	.	TRBJ2-3	.	TGTGCCAGCAGTAGGGACGGCGGCGATACGCAGTATTTT	CASSRDGGDTQYF
TRBV7-2	many	TRBJ2-5	TRBD2	TGTGCCAGCAGCTCCGGGACTAGCACAAAGACCCAGTACTTC	CASSSGTSTKTQYF
TRBV12-3/TRBV12-4	many	TRBJ2-7	.	TGTGCCAGCAGTTCCAGCAGGGAGACCTACGAGCAGTACTTC	CASSSSRETYEQYF
TRBV9	many	TRBJ2-2	TRBD2	TGTGCCAGCAGCGTTTCACCTAGCGGGAGGGTTACCGGGGAGCTGTTTTTT	CASSVSPSGRVTGELFF
TRBV7-2	few	TRBJ2-7	.	TGTGCCAGCAGCTTAGATATCGCAGGGGGGAGCTCCTACGAGCAGTACTTC	CASSLDIAGGSSYEQYF
TRBV20-1	many	TRBJ1-5	.	TGCAGTGCAACAAAACCGCCGGGGGGGAGCAATCAGCCCCAGCATTTT	CSATKPPGGSNQPQHF
TRBV18	many	TRBJ2-2	.	TGTGCCAGCTCCACGAACACCGGGGAGCTGTTTTTT	CASSTNTGELFF
TRBV27	few	TRBJ1-4	TRBD1	TGTGCCAGCAGTCCTCCTAGACAGGGGGCCCCTAATGAAAAACTGTTTTTT	CASSPPRQGAPNEKLFF
TRBV6-5	.	TRBJ2-6	.	TGTGCCAGCGCCCAGGCAATCTCTGGGGCCAACGTCCTGACTTTC	CASAQAISGANVLTF
TRBV11-1	.	TRBJ1-5	TRBD1	TGTGCCAGCAGCCCAGGGACAGTTCCCAATCAGCCCCAGCATTTT	CASSPGTVPNQPQHF
TRBV20-1	.	TRBJ2-1	.	TGCAGTGCTAGACGGCTCTACAATGAGCAGTTCTTC	CSARRLYNEQFF
TRBV2	few	TRBJ2-5	.	TGTGCCAGCAGTGATAGGGTTCGGGGGGAGACCCAGTACTTC	CASSDRVRGETQYF